A single sample is the source of the 8 T cell receptor beta chains below, sequenced in a study of follicular helper T cells after annual influenza vaccination. The time point denotes: 2015-2016 season, 7 days after influenza vaccination. Repertoires were generated with immunoSEQ multiplex PCR, while TCRdb's copy carries only in-frame clones and drops some. The sample lists 10,000 to 11,000 clones; 80% to 90% were seen once. This material consisted of CXCR5+ CD38- circulating T follicular helper cells from blood, taken 7 days after influenza vaccination. Subset noted: circulating Tfh, non-naive CD4+CXCR5+PD-1+ (ICOS+CD38+ or ICOS-CD38-). The receptors here all came from an adult who received the influenza vaccine.

V and J are TRBV19 and TRBJ2-1; TRBD2 agrees at 9 bases. J lost 6 bases, V lost 9 bases, and 9 bases had no gene match. CDR1 and CDR2 (germline): LNHDA, SQIVND (reference sequence). The CDR3 is 14 amino acids. CDR3: CASQTAGGFNEQFF. CDR3 in DNA: TGTGCCAGCCAGACGGCGGGGGGGTTCAATGAGCAGTTCTTC. The entire variable domain, with the rest obtained from reference TRBV19 and TRBJ2-1, is as follows: DGGITQSPKYLFRKEGQNVTLSCEQNLNHDAMYWYRQDPGQGLRLIYYSQIVNDFQKGDIAEGYSVSREKKESFPLTVTSAQKNPTAFYLCASQTAGGFNEQFFGPGTRLTVL.

This chain joins TRBV4-2 and TRBJ2-1, with 9 nucleotides matching TRBD2. The trim removed 2 bases at V and 4 bases at J, leaving 6 bases unmatched. The CDR3 extends over 16 amino acids. In germline, CDR1 is LGHNA, CDR2 YNFKEQ. This CDR3 reads CASSQLTSGPYNEQFF. DNA for the CDR3: TGTGCCAGCAGCCAACTCACTAGCGGGCCATACAATGAGCAGTTCTTC.

This sequence joins TRBV20-1 and TRBJ2-7; D gene uncertain. The CDR3 sequence is 11 residues long. V was cut by 4 bases and J by 1 base, with 5 bases left in between. The germline CDR1 and CDR2 sequences are DFQATT and SNEGSKA (reference sequence). The CDR3 sequence is CSAIRSYEQYF. The CDR3 region has the DNA TGCAGTGCTATTAGGTCCTACGAGCAGTACTTC.

The chain couples TRBV6-5 to TRBJ1-5; perhaps TRBD1 as D (5 bases). Germline-derived CDR1 and CDR2 are MNHEY and SVGAGI. V shed 6 bases and J shed 2 bases, with 11 bases lying between them. This CDR3 has 14 amino acids. In DNA form, the CDR3 reads TGTGCCAGCAGCCGGGGGGAGGGCAATCAGCCCCAGCATTTT. Its protein is CASSRGEGNQPQHF.

This chain joins TRBV6-5 and TRBJ1-1, with D unclear. Germline assignment: CDR1 MNHEY and CDR2 SVGAGI. This CDR3 is built from 14 residues. V dropped 6 bases and J dropped 1 base, with 12 bases sitting between them. This CDR3 reads CASRKTIENTEAFF. CDR3 coding DNA: TGTGCCAGCAGAAAAACCATAGAGAACACTGAAGCTTTCTTT.

The chain is built from TRBV15 and TRBJ2-1; D not certain. The CDR3 has 18 amino acids. Trimming took 4 bases from V and 0 from J, leaving 19 bases between them. CDR1 and CDR2 from the germline V gene are LNHNV and YYDKDF (reference sequence). For the CDR3, the DNA is TGTGCCACCAGCAAGATCTTGAAGGTAACACACTCCTACAATGAGCAGTTCTTC. Translated: CATSKILKVTHSYNEQFF.

The rearrangement links TRBV7-6 to TRBJ2-5, with D unclear. The J call is doubtful: the DNA matches TRBJ2-7 better. CDR1 SGHVS and CDR2 FNYEAQ come from the germline V gene. The CDR3 runs to 14 residues. The CDR3 region has the DNA TGTGCCAGCAGCCGGGCGCAGAGCTCCTACGAGCAGTACTTC. Its protein product is CASSRAQSSYEQYF.

The chain has TRBV4-1 and TRBJ2-1; 12 nucleotides match TRBD2. The CDR3 totals 17 residues. The germline gives CDR1 MGHRA, CDR2 YSYEKL. With 5 bases clipped from V and 4 bases from J, the junction kept 9 bases outside the gene matches. This CDR3 reads CASSTSSGGAFYNEQFF. For the CDR3, the DNA is TGCGCCAGCAGCACGTCTAGCGGGGGGGCCTTTTACAATGAGCAGTTCTTC.